The 23 T cell receptor beta chains reported below all come from one sample, sequenced in a study of T cell responses to AZD1222 COVID-19 vaccine. Clones were sequenced by immunoSEQ multiplex PCR, and TCRdb holds only the in-frame ones, with some missing. This sample has 90,000 to 140,000 clones, with 82% found just once. The sequences come from peripheral blood, collected on day 0 of AZD1222 vaccination. The receptors were sampled from an adult in good health.

The chain carries TRBV2 and TRBJ2-2; the match to TRBD2 covers 8 bases. Trimming removed 10 bases from V and 5 bases from J; junction bases left unmatched: 9. Germline CDR1 SNHLY, CDR2 FYNNEI. The CDR3 extends over 14 amino acids. The CDR3 region is CATPGGGGTGELFF. The CDR3 DNA sequence: TGTGCCACCCCGGGGGGGGGTGGGACCGGGGAGCTGTTTTTT.

This chain joins TRBV19 and TRBJ1-2; D unclear. V lost 0 bases to trimming and J lost 4 bases, with 9 bases between them. Germline V gives CDR1 LNHDA, CDR2 SQIVND (reference sequence). There are 14 residues in the CDR3. The CDR3 coding sequence is TGTGCCAGTAGTATAGATCAAGGGATCTATGGCTACACCTTC. Translation: CASSIDQGIYGYTF.

The chain carries TRBV19 and TRBJ1-1; TRBD1 agrees at 8 bases. J lost 1 base, V lost 7 bases, and 11 bases had no gene match. This CDR3 comprises 16 residues. Germline V gives CDR1 LNHDA, CDR2 SQIVND (reference sequence). The CDR3 bases are TGTGCCAGTACCCTCCCCCCAGGGGGCAAGAACACTGAAGCTTTCTTT. This translates into CASTLPPGGKNTEAFF.

This sequence joins TRBV5-1 and TRBJ2-2, with D possibly TRBD1 on 6 matching bases. The V and J ends lost 6 bases and 3 bases respectively, with 9 bases between them. Germline CDR1 is SGHRS and CDR2 is YFSETQ. There are 13 residues in the CDR3. CDR3 residues: CASMGADTGELFF. In DNA, the CDR3 is TGCGCCAGCATGGGGGCCGACACCGGGGAGCTGTTTTTT.

The genes are TRBV5-1 and TRBJ2-7; D is possibly TRBD1 (6 bases). Trimming stripped 2 bases from V and 1 base from J, with 10 bases between. There are 14 residues in the CDR3. Germline CDR1 SGHRS, CDR2 YFSETQ. The DNA for the CDR3 is TGCGCCAGCAGCTTCCGGGACACATCCTACGAGCAGTACTTC. It yields the protein CASSFRDTSYEQYF.

The rearrangement links TRBV4-1 to TRBJ1-6; TRBD1 matches 9 bases. V lost 4 bases and J lost 8; bases outside the gene matches: 6. The length of the CDR3 is 15 residues. The germline V gene encodes CDR1 MGHRA and CDR2 YSYEKL. The CDR3 nucleotides read TGCGCCAGCAGCCGCGGGTGGGACAGGGATTCACCCCTCCACTTT. This sequence encodes CASSRGWDRDSPLHF.

This chain joins TRBV30 and TRBJ1-2, with unresolved D. The V end lost 6 bases, the J end lost 4 bases, and 21 bases lay between the germline ends. The CDR3 loop spans 15 amino acids. Per the germline V gene, CDR1 is GTSNPN and CDR2 is SVGIG (reference sequence). CDR3 coding DNA: TGTGCCTGCCAAACGAAGTCACCCCGGAGCTATGGCTACACCTTC. Its translation is CACQTKSPRSYGYTF.

The rearrangement links TRBV19 to TRBJ1-2; D unclear. V lost 3 bases and J 6 bases, leaving 14 bases between the germline ends. This CDR3 comprises 14 residues. CDR1 is LNHDA, CDR2 SQIVND, per germline (reference sequence). DNA of the CDR3: TGTGCCAGTAGTATCGGACCCGGCTGGGATGGCTACACCTTC. Translating gives CASSIGPGWDGYTF.

The rearrangement joins TRBV6-5 to TRBJ1-2; D perhaps matches TRBD1 (6 bases). The CDR3 runs 16 residues. In germline, CDR1 is MNHEY, CDR2 SVGAGI. V gave up 0 bases and J gave up 8 bases, with 19 bases separating them. The CDR3 loop is CASSYSLTGYGKGYTF. As DNA, the CDR3 is TGTGCCAGCAGTTACTCCCTCACAGGGTACGGGAAAGGCTACACCTTC.

The V call is TRBV4-3, the J call TRBJ1-2; D gene unclear. Germline assignment: CDR1 LGHNA and CDR2 YSLEER. The V end lost 0 bases, the J end lost 8 bases, and 10 bases lay between the germline ends. This CDR3 spans 13 amino acids. DNA for the CDR3: TGCGCCAGCAGCCAAGAAGGGATTGGGGGCTACACCTTC. This translates into CASSQEGIGGYTF.

CDR3 protein: CASSLVGSYNEQFF. For the CDR3, the DNA is TGTGCCAGCAGCTTGGTAGGCAGTTACAATGAGCAGTTCTTC. This sequence joins TRBV5-6 and TRBJ2-1; D remains unclear. V lost 0 bases, J lost 4 bases, and 8 bases lay in between. The CDR3 spans 14 residues. Germline V gene sequence: CDR1 SGHDT, CDR2 YYEEEE.

V gene TRBV2 combines with J gene TRBJ2-1, with D tentatively TRBD1 or TRBD2 (5 bases each). Looked up from germline, CDR1 is SNHLY and CDR2 is FYNNEI. The V end lost 1 base, the J end lost 7 bases, and 14 bases lay between the germline ends. This CDR3 spans 15 amino acids. The DNA for the CDR3 is TGTGCCAGCAGTGAAGGGAGCTTCGGGGCGAATGAGCAGTTCTTC. The encoded protein is CASSEGSFGANEQFF.

J is TRBJ2-7 and V is TRBV5-1; the match to TRBD1 covers 9 bases. The germline V gene encodes CDR1 SGHRS and CDR2 YFSETQ. The CDR3 contains 15 residues. V trimming: 0 bases; J trimming: 4 bases; junction bases outside the gene matches: 5. The CDR3 DNA is TGCGCCAGCAGCTTGGGGGGACAGGGTTTTTACGAGCAGTACTTC. Its protein is CASSLGGQGFYEQYF.

A few counts support this clone. This rearrangement joins TRBV12-3 or TRBV12-4 to TRBJ1-2; 8 bases map to TRBD1. This CDR3 is built from 13 residues. Trimming removed 2 bases from V and 8 bases from J; junction bases left unmatched: 4. This CDR3 is CASSLRTGLGYTF. The CDR3 DNA is TGTGCCAGCAGTTTAAGGACAGGGCTAGGCTACACCTTC.

This sequence joins TRBV19 and TRBJ1-2, with 12 nucleotides matching TRBD1. The CDR3 contains 15 residues. Germline CDR1 LNHDA, CDR2 SQIVND (reference sequence). V was clipped by 1 base and J by 7 bases; unmatched bases: 4. The CDR3 reads CASSIAGTGGRGYTF. For the CDR3, the DNA is TGTGCCAGTAGTATAGCGGGGACAGGGGGCCGTGGCTACACCTTC. Full variable domain (rest looked up from reference TRBV19 and TRBJ1-2): DGGITQSPKYLFRKEGQNVTLSCEQNLNHDAMYWYRQDPGQGLRLIYYSQIVNDFQKGDIAEGYSVSREKKESFPLTVTSAQKNPTAFYLCASSIAGTGGRGYTFGSGTRLTVV.

The CDR3 coding sequence is TGTGCCAGCAGCACGAAGAGGGATGAGCAGTTCTTC. Encoded protein: CASSTKRDEQFF. V gene TRBV27 combines with J gene TRBJ2-1; tentatively, D is TRBD2 (5 bases). The germline CDR1 and CDR2 sequences are MNHEY and SMNVEV (reference sequence). The V end lost 6 bases, the J end lost 8 bases, and 11 bases lay between the germline ends. The CDR3 runs to 12 residues.

The gene calls are TRBV6-6 and TRBJ1-4; D remains unclear. The CDR3 has 12 residues. CDR1 is MNHNY, CDR2 SVGAGI, per germline (reference sequence). V lost 7 bases, J lost 8 bases, and 11 bases lay in between. The CDR3 is CASTSEREKLFF. DNA for the CDR3: TGTGCCAGCACCTCAGAGCGGGAAAAACTGTTTTTT.

The chain recombines TRBV5-1 with TRBJ1-1; weak D call: TRBD1 (5 bases). CDR3 length: 15 amino acids. The V end lost 7 bases, the J end lost 1 base, and 17 bases lay between the germline ends. Germline CDR1 reads SGHRS; CDR2 reads YFSETQ. For the CDR3, the DNA is TGCGCCAGCCGCTCGGGGGGAACAGGGAACACTGAAGCTTTCTTT. It yields the protein CASRSGGTGNTEAFF. Supplemented by reference TRBV5-1 and TRBJ1-1, the full variable domain reads KAGVTQTPRYLIKTRGQQVTLSCSPISGHRSVSWYQQTPGQGLQFLFEYFSETQRNKGNFPGRFSGRQFSNSRSEMNVSTLELGDSALYLCASRSGGTGNTEAFFGQGTRLTVV.

The chain recombines TRBV27 with TRBJ1-2, with 8 bases aligning to TRBD1. CDR3 size: 17 residues. The germline V gene has CDR1 MNHEY and CDR2 SMNVEV (reference sequence). V trimming: 6 bases; J trimming: 5 bases; junction bases outside the gene matches: 17. The CDR3 nucleotides read TGTGCCAGCAGCCCTATCCCGGGACAGGTTCGGGCTTATGGCTACACCTTC. Protein: CASSPIPGQVRAYGYTF.

This clone was seen a handful of times. The V gene is TRBV9, the J gene TRBJ2-3, with D possibly TRBD1 on 6 matching bases. The CDR3 spans 16 residues. CDR1 and CDR2 (germline): SGDLS, YYNGEE. V shed 0 bases and J shed 2 bases, with 13 bases lying between them. The CDR3 loop reads CASSVGAGDFTDTQYF. For the CDR3, the DNA is TGTGCCAGCAGCGTAGGAGCAGGGGATTTCACAGATACGCAGTATTTT.

The chain employs TRBV6-6 and TRBJ1-1; TRBD1 agrees at 7 bases. This CDR3 contains 10 residues. With 7 bases clipped from V and 10 bases from J, the junction kept 3 bases outside the gene matches. CDR1 MNHNY and CDR2 SVGAGI come from the germline V gene (reference sequence). DNA of the CDR3: TGTGCCAGCAAAGGGGGCCGAGCTTTCTTT. Protein: CASKGGRAFF.

This clone has only one observation. The chain employs TRBV7-8 and TRBJ2-5, with 8 positions matching TRBD1. Trimming removed 5 bases from V and 5 bases from J; junction bases left unmatched: 13. CDR1 and CDR2 (germline): SGHVS, FQNEAQ. The CDR3 has 16 residues. CDR3 residues: CASSPKRTGPGETQYF. The CDR3 region has the DNA TGTGCCAGCAGCCCGAAACGGACAGGGCCGGGGGAGACCCAGTACTTC.

The chain couples TRBV19 to TRBJ2-2; D unresolved. This CDR3 is built from 14 residues. Trimming cost V 3 bases and J 6 bases, with 11 bases left between them. Germline values: CDR1 LNHDA, CDR2 SQIVND (reference sequence). CDR3 DNA: TGTGCCAGTAGTATCGCTCGTGTTTCCGGGGAGCTGTTTTTT. Encoded protein: CASSIARVSGELFF. The full variable domain, in which reference TRBV19 and TRBJ2-2 provide the parts outside the CDR3, is DGGITQSPKYLFRKEGQNVTLSCEQNLNHDAMYWYRQDPGQGLRLIYYSQIVNDFQKGDIAEGYSVSREKKESFPLTVTSAQKNPTAFYLCASSIARVSGELFFGEGSRLTVL.